This entry features one T cell receptor (beta chain) sequence. Sequencing was performed with immunoSEQ multiplex PCR; in TCRdb, only in-frame clones are kept and a portion is missing. The repertoire holds approximately 210,000 clones, about 94% seen once, with around 1.8% in the top ten. The source of the sample is a study of T cell responses to AZD1222 COVID-19 vaccine. CDR1 and CDR2 from the germline V gene are SGHNT and YYREEE (reference sequence). The CDR3 runs to 16 residues. The germline V and J ends were trimmed by 4 bases and 0 bases, with 17 bases remaining between them. The V gene is TRBV5-4, the J gene TRBJ2-7; D is possibly TRBD1 (6 bases). This receptor was identified in an adult who received the MenACWY meningococcal vaccine as a control. Sequencing used peripheral blood, obtained 28 days after the second dose of the MenACWY control vaccine. The CDR3 loop is CASSPSQGSSSYEQYF. CDR3 nucleotides: TGTGCCAGCAGCCCTTCTCAGGGGTCGAGCTCCTACGAGCAGTACTTC.